The subject of this entry is one T cell receptor beta chain. No antigen is known for it. These data come from a study of cytomegalovirus exposure and HLA in healthy donors. The study's findings and limits: In a later analysis, common viral pathogens appeared linked to several of the most significant clusters.

This CDR3 has 14 amino acids. The V segment lost 4 bases and the J segment 9 bases; nucleotides outside the gene matches: 7. Germline CDR1 is SGHRS and CDR2 is YFSETQ. The PCR had 60 Vbeta and 13 Jbeta primers. TCRdb's copy holds only in-frame clones and misses some; the assay was immunoSEQ multiplex PCR. Of approximately 100,000 clones detected, around 60% appear once; the ten largest clones hold less than 4.5%. The chain carries TRBV5-1 and TRBJ1-6, with TRBD1 matching over 7 bases. Material: PBMCs. This TCR derives from a man under 40 in good health and CMV-seropositive. In DNA form, the CDR3 reads TGCGCCAGCAGCCTTCAAGGGGGCGGTTCACCCCTCCACTTT. This sequence encodes CASSLQGGGSPLHF.